This TCR beta chain was identified in a study of T-cell reconstitution after alpha-beta-depleted transplantation in children (dated by TCRdb to between 2015 and 2016). Context from the whole study: Using TCR repertoire profiling, the study quantitatively followed how T-cell immune reconstitution unfolded in children after TCRalphabeta/CD19-depleted allogeneic hematopoietic cell transplantation.

Including cysteine and phenylalanine, the CDR3 has 15 amino acids. The sequence is cut down to CDR3 DNA, 45 bases in frame from base 1. Germline trimming amounts to 5 bases on V and 7 bases on J, with 5 as the count of junction bases outside the gene matches. This clonotype has at least ten counts. No cognate antigen has been identified for it. Base qualities are not at hand, and no much larger clone is one base apart. Library construction relied on PCR. Sequencing was performed on an Illumina HiSeq 2500. Molecular barcoding was employed in the preparation of TCR libraries, with unique molecular identifiers being used to normalize TCRbeta repertoire quantification. In-frame beta chains were kept once TCRdb had trimmed the public reads at Q25 with fastp and called clones with MiXCR. Each CDR3 protein gets just one entry, which takes the most common genes and DNA from the rows behind it. This sample has roughly 200,000 distinct CDR3 sequences in its table, and more than 14% of those were observed once. Clones ranked in the top ten supply 13% of the sample.

The chain is assembled from TRBV12-3 or TRBV12-4 and TRBJ1-6, with TRBD1 identical over 10 junction bases. This receptor was taken from a human donor who donated a stem cell graft to a child with acute lymphoblastic leukemia. The starting material was PBMCs from the stem cell graft donor, obtained from the stem cell graft. The CDR3 in this case is CASSPGTGANSPLHF. In nucleotide form, the sequence is TGTGCCAGCAGTCCAGGGACAGGGGCCAATTCACCCCTCCACTTT.